Below, one TCR beta chain is given with its context. Its antigen is not yet known. No base qualities exist here, and no much larger clone lies one base off it. The data were obtained in a study of blood T cell repertoires in COVID-19 (TCRdb year 2020). About the study as a whole: Collaborator samples came from the United States, Italy and Spain and covered acute and convalescent phases of COVID-19. A de-identified subject ID, COVID-19 status, age in years and sex were almost always included in the sample metadata. Where HLA class I and class II types were available, the types were taken from metadata supplied by the sample provider, not from assay-based typing. The dataset comprised deeply sampled blood TCRbeta repertoires from subjects exposed to, actively infected with, or recovered from COVID-19. Samples came from the ongoing ImmuneRACE study (first 160 participants) plus 1,254 subjects from 6 global collaborators. The material from the prospective study consisted of cDNA or gDNA derived from T cells, B-cell-depleted T cells, or PBMCs. The repertoires were made available in a free public database intended to serve as a resource for research on the immune response to SARS-CoV-2.

V loses 3 bases at its end and J loses 0 bases; junction bases beyond the gene matches: 2. The CDR3 runs 15 residues from the cysteine to the phenylalanine. Here the CDR3 DNA is all that survives: 45 bases in frame from base 1. For CDR1 and CDR2, the germline V gene lists SGDLS and YYNGEE. TCRbeta CDR3 regions were amplified from genomic DNA using the immunoSEQ Assay, a bias-controlled multiplex PCR. The source study handled its data this way. Within the assay, amplification of reference gene primers was used to estimate how many nucleated cells each sample contained. To quantify the absolute abundance of each unique TCRbeta CDR3 rearrangement, sequence reads were collapsed and filtered. For each sample, productive Simpson clonality was calculated by taking the square root of Simpson's diversity index across productive rearrangements. TCRdb retrieved this table from immuneACCESS and kept in-frame rearrangements only. Not all clones are present; in checked studies, unresolved V genes account for under half, and no reason is known for the remainder. V, J and clone size are those of that table, while D and trimming were read from the DNA. The sample table shows 150,000 to 200,000 clones, and 80% to 90% are seen once. The ten largest make up under 2% of the sample.

Overall study results and their limits: The quantity of clinical and demographic metadata differed by source and by participant and was supplied without curation.

Another Seattle source contributed samples from volunteer blood donors who had recovered from COVID-19. Whole blood was collected in K2EDTA tubes by collaborating institutions according to the institutions' own protocols. For TCRbeta analysis, collaborators shipped samples as frozen whole blood, isolated PBMCs, or DNA extracted from either of those sample types. This sequence was found in a man aged 18 to 30 who had recovered from COVID-19. Material: peripheral blood. The V gene is TRBV9 and the J gene is TRBJ2-3; TRBD1 matches 9 bases in the middle. CDR3 reads: CASSAGTGSTDTQYF. The nucleotides read TGTGCCAGCAGCGCCGGGACAGGGAGCACAGATACGCAGTATTTT.